This TCR beta chain was recovered during a study of T cell responses to AZD1222 COVID-19 vaccine. Overall study findings and caveats: Donors in the cohort were predominantly white British and more often female, and clonal diversity was possibly underestimated.

Turning to this clone: Its antigen is not known.

V was cut by 0 bases and J by 7 bases, with 7 bases left in between. This CDR3 is 14 amino acids long. Germline V gives CDR1 LGHNA, CDR2 YNFKEQ. The table came from immunoSEQ multiplex PCR; TCRdb's copy has only in-frame clones and leaves some out. The data show around 100,000 clones, with roughly 90% seen just once and about 1.2% held by the top ten. The genes are TRBV4-2 and TRBJ1-6; the D is unclear. The receptor's source is an adult in good health. This material consisted of peripheral blood, taken on day 0 of AZD1222 vaccination. CDR3 amino acids: CASSQERANSPLHF. In DNA, the CDR3 is TGTGCCAGCAGCCAAGAGCGGGCAAATTCACCCCTCCACTTT.